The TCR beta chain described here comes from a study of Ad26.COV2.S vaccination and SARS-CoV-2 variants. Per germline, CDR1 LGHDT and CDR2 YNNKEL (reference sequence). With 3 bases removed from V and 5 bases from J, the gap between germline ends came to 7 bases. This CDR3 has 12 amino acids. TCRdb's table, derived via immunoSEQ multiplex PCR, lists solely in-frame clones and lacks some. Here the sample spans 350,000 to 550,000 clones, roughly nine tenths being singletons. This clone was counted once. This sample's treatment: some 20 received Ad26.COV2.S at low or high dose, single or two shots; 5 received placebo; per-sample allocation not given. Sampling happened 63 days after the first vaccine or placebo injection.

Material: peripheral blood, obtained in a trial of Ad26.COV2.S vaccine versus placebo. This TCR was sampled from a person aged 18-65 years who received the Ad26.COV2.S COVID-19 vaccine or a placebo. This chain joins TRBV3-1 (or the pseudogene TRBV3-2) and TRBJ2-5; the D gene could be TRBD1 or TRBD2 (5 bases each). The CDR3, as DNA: TGTGCCAGCAGCCACAGGGACGAGACCCAGTACTTC. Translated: CASSHRDETQYF.